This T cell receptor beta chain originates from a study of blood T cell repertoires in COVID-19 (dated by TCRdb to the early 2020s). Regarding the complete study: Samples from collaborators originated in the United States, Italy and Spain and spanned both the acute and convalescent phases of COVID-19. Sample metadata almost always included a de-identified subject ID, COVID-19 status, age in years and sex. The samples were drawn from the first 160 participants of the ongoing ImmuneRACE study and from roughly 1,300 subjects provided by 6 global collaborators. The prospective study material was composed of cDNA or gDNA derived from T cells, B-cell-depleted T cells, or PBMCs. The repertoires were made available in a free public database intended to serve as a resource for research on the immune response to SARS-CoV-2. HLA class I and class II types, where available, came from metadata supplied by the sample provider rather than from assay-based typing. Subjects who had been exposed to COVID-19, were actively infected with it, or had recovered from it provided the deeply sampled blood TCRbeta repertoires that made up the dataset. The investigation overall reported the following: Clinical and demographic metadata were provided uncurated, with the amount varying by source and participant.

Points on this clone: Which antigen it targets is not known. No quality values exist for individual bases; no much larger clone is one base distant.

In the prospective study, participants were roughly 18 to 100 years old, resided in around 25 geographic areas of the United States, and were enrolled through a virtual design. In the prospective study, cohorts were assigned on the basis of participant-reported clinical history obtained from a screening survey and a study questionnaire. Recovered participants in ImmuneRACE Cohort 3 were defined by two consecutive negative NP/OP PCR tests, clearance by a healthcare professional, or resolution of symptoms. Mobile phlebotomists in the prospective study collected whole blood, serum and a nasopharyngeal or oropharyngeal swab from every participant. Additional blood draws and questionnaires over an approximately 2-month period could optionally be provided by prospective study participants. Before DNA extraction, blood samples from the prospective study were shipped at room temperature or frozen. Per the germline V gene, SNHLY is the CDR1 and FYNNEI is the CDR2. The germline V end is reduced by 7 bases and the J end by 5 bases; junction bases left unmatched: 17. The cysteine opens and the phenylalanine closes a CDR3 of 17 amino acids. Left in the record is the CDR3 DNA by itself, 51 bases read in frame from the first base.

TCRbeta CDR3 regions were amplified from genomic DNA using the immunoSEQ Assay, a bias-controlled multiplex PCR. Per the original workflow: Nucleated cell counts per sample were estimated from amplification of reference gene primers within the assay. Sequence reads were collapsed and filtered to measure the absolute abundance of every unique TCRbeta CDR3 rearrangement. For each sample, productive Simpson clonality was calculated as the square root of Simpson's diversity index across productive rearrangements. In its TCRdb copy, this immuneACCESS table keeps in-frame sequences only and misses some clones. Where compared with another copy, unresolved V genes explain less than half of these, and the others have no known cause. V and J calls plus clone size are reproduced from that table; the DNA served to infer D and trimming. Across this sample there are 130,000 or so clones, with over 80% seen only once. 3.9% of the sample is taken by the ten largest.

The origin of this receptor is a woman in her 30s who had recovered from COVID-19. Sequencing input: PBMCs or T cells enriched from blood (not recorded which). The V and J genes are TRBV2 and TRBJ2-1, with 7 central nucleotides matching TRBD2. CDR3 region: CASNALAGRIRNNEQFF. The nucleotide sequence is TGTGCCAGCAACGCCTTAGCGGGCCGGATCCGGAACAATGAGCAGTTCTTC.